This is a list of T cell receptor beta chains from one sample in a study of blood T cell repertoires in COVID-19. The repertoire was sequenced with immunoSEQ multiplex PCR; TCRdb's copy has only in-frame clones and lacks some. The table includes about 42,000 clones, around 85% detected once. The sequenced sample consisted of peripheral blood. Receptors originate from a man aged 50 to 60 with active COVID-19. The CDR3 runs from the conserved cysteine through the conserved F or W. D genes are given only for firm matches. Size is stated for part of the rows, as once, few or many counts, or as a class when the clone is expanded.

clone_size	v_call	j_call	d_call	cdr3_aa	cdr3_nt
NA	TRBV18	TRBJ2-7	NA	CASSILRGEQYF	TGTGCCAGCTCTATTTTAAGGGGCGAGCAGTACTTC
NA	TRBV7-9	TRBJ2-2	TRBD1	CASSVTGGWSGELFF	TGTGCCAGCAGCGTTACAGGGGGCTGGAGCGGGGAGCTGTTTTTT
NA	TRBV5-4	TRBJ2-2	NA	CASSLAAGYTGELFF	TGTGCCAGCAGCTTGGCTGCGGGATACACCGGGGAGCTGTTTTTT
NA	TRBV27	TRBJ2-1	TRBD2	CASSLKGGGRAAGYEQFF	TGTGCCAGCAGTTTAAAGGGAGGCGGGAGGGCCGCAGGATATGAGCAGTTCTTC
few	TRBV3-1/TRBV3-2	TRBJ2-7	NA	CASSQGRLVPYSYEQYF	TGTGCCAGCAGCCAAGGGAGACTAGTTCCCTACTCCTACGAGCAGTACTTC
NA	TRBV5-1	TRBJ2-2	TRBD2	CASSSIQTSGSFTGELFF	TGCGCCAGCAGCTCAATACAGACTAGCGGGAGCTTTACCGGGGAGCTGTTTTTT
NA	TRBV7-8	TRBJ2-3	TRBD1	CASSPRDRGLGDTQYF	TGTGCCAGCAGCCCAAGGGACAGGGGGCTGGGAGATACGCAGTATTTT
NA	TRBV3-1/TRBV3-2	TRBJ1-2	NA	CASSPTSGTGYGYTF	TGTGCCAGCAGCCCAACTTCCGGGACTGGCTATGGCTACACCTTC
NA	TRBV6-6	TRBJ2-1	TRBD2	CASSLWTSGDNEQFF	TGTGCCAGCAGTTTATGGACTAGCGGCGACAATGAGCAGTTCTTC
NA	TRBV5-4	TRBJ1-5	TRBD1	CASSLGQEINQPQHF	TGTGCCAGCAGCCTGGGACAGGAGATCAATCAGCCCCAGCATTTT
few	TRBV9	TRBJ1-1	NA	CASSEDPWGPEAFF	TGTGCCAGCAGCGAGGACCCATGGGGGCCTGAAGCTTTCTTT
NA	TRBV5-1	TRBJ2-5	TRBD1	CASSLVGQGVETQYF	TGCGCCAGCAGCTTGGTTGGACAGGGAGTCGAGACCCAGTACTTC
NA	TRBV11-3	TRBJ2-1	NA	CASSPTYNEQFF	TGTGCCAGCAGCCCAACTTACAATGAGCAGTTCTTC
NA	TRBV7-2	TRBJ2-1	TRBD2	CASSGGGYNEQFF	TGTGCCAGCAGCGGGGGGGGCTACAATGAGCAGTTCTTC
NA	TRBV6-2/TRBV6-3	TRBJ2-7	NA	CASSPGTYYLSSYEQYF	TGTGCCAGCAGCCCCGGGACTTATTACCTCTCAAGCTACGAGCAGTACTTC
NA	TRBV5-1	TRBJ1-1	NA	CASSAEGGSTEAFF	TGCGCCAGCAGCGCAGAGGGGGGGAGCACTGAAGCTTTCTTT
NA	TRBV3-1/TRBV3-2	TRBJ2-7	NA	CASSQDRPSGEQYF	TGTGCCAGCAGCCAAGATCGACCCTCGGGGGAGCAGTACTTC
NA	TRBV7-8	TRBJ2-5	NA	CASSHPSFGQETQYF	TGTGCCAGCAGCCACCCTTCGTTCGGGCAAGAGACCCAGTACTTC
once	TRBV6-2/TRBV6-3	TRBJ2-2	TRBD2	CASSYRAGINTGELFF	TGTGCCAGCAGTTATCGAGCGGGGATCAACACCGGGGAGCTGTTTTTT
NA	TRBV11-2	TRBJ2-7	NA	CASSPGWSSSYEQYF	TGTGCCAGCAGCCCCGGTTGGTCGAGCTCCTACGAGCAGTACTTC
NA	TRBV9	TRBJ2-7	TRBD1	CASSAGGQGYEQYF	TGTGCCAGCAGCGCCGGAGGACAGGGCTACGAGCAGTACTTC
NA	TRBV7-2	TRBJ2-7	NA	CASSSLVEQYF	TGTGCCAGCAGCTCCTTAGTGGAGCAGTACTTC
NA	TRBV7-9	TRBJ2-7	NA	CASSLLGYEQYF	TGTGCCAGCAGCTTACTAGGTTACGAGCAGTACTTC
NA	TRBV5-6	TRBJ1-5	NA	CASSSWGRTSNQPQHF	TGTGCCAGCAGCTCATGGGGGAGGACAAGCAATCAGCCCCAGCATTTT
NA	TRBV7-8	TRBJ2-1	NA	CASSLGGEFNEQFF	TGTGCCAGCAGCTTAGGTGGGGAGTTCAATGAGCAGTTCTTC
once	TRBV7-3	TRBJ2-5	TRBD2	CASSLKAGGWETQYF	TGTGCCAGCAGCTTAAAGGCGGGGGGCTGGGAGACCCAGTACTTC
NA	TRBV7-2	TRBJ2-3	TRBD2	CASSPPGLVYITQYF	TGTGCCAGCAGTCCCCCGGGACTAGTATATATAACGCAGTATTTT
NA	TRBV19	TRBJ1-5	TRBD1	CASSRQGAQPQHF	TGTGCCAGTAGTAGGCAGGGGGCCCAGCCCCAGCATTTT
NA	TRBV4-2	TRBJ1-6	NA	CASSQETPGVSPLHF	TGTGCCAGCAGCCAAGAAACGCCAGGGGTGTCACCCCTCCACTTT
NA	TRBV7-8	TRBJ1-1	TRBD1	CASSRPKTGGIPEAFF	TGTGCCAGCAGCCGCCCGAAGACAGGGGGAATACCGGAAGCTTTCTTT
NA	TRBV7-3	TRBJ2-3	TRBD2	CASSLTAGGPLTQYF	TGTGCCAGCAGCTTAACGGCGGGAGGGCCTCTTACGCAGTATTTT
NA	TRBV19	TRBJ1-1	NA	CASSFGTPNTEAFF	TGTGCCAGTAGTTTTGGGACACCGAACACTGAAGCTTTCTTT
NA	TRBV3-1/TRBV3-2	TRBJ1-1	TRBD1	CASSGTGTAIFTEAFF	TGTGCCAGCAGCGGGACCGGGACAGCCATTTTCACTGAAGCTTTCTTT
once	TRBV19	TRBJ2-4	NA	CASSIDLRGGQQNIQYF	TGTGCCAGTAGTATAGATCTCCGAGGGGGACAACAAAACATTCAGTACTTC
NA	TRBV9	TRBJ2-1	TRBD2	CASSVAASGGATNEQFF	TGTGCCAGCAGCGTAGCGGCCTCGGGGGGAGCTACGAATGAGCAGTTCTTC
NA	TRBV2	TRBJ2-1	TRBD1	CASRGQGMNEQFF	TGTGCCAGCAGGGGACAGGGTATGAATGAGCAGTTCTTC